Sequencing of this TCR beta chain was carried out in a study of beta chain features in type 1 diabetes. Overall study context: Sorted cells from all samples, numbering some 99,000,000, were examined. Study-wide results and caveats: More deletions and fewer insertions at VDJ junctions were found in patients with type 1 diabetes. The naive, central memory and Treg TCRB repertoires looked more alike in patients than they did in healthy donors.

This clone was found once. Its target is not known. CDR1 and CDR2 from the germline V gene are MDHEN and SYDVKM. The CDR3 runs to 12 residues. The V gene lost 7 bases and the J gene lost 9 bases, with 16 bases spanning the gap. The single heparinised draw taken from each donor contained 90 to 150 mL of blood on average. Expressed TCRB transcripts were sequenced after all isolated RNA was converted to cDNA. Libraries were prepared by immunoSEQ multiplex PCR; TCRdb keeps only in-frame clonotypes and omits some of them. The table shows fewer than 900,000 clones, with 17% occurring only once. This TCR was recovered from a young woman in good health. The rearrangement joins TRBV28 to TRBJ2-7; possibly TRBD2 for D (5 bases). Sequenced input: naive CD4+ T cells from blood. The chain's CDR3 is CASTTFGEWQYF. CDR3 coding DNA: TGTGCCAGCACAACTTTTGGGGAGTGGCAGTACTTC.